This T cell receptor (beta chain) was sequenced in a study of blood T cell repertoires in COVID-19. Sequencing used immunoSEQ multiplex PCR; TCRdb keeps in-frame clones, though not all of them. This sample has 150,000 to 200,000 clones, with 84% found just once. The specimen was PBMCs or T cells enriched from blood (not recorded which). The source is a woman younger than 45 who had been exposed to COVID-19.

The CDR3 protein is CASSQGQKRDEQFF. CDR3 in DNA: TGTGCCAGCAGCCAAGGGCAGAAGAGGGATGAGCAGTTCTTC. The chain employs TRBV4-2 and TRBJ2-1; D may be TRBD2 (5 bases). Deletions cut 1 base from V and 8 bases from J, with 12 bases between. The CDR3 sequence is 14 residues long. Germline V gives CDR1 LGHNA, CDR2 YNFKEQ.